This T cell receptor (beta chain) originates from a study of blood T cell repertoires in COVID-19 (dated by TCRdb to about 2020). For the wider study: Samples covering the acute and convalescent phases of COVID-19 were provided by collaborators in the United States, Italy and Spain. The repertoires were released in a freely available public database intended as a resource for research on the immune response to SARS-CoV-2. Nearly every sample came with metadata listing a de-identified subject ID, COVID-19 status, age in years and sex. Where available, HLA class I and class II types were taken from metadata supplied by the sample provider and were not determined by assay-based typing. The samples were drawn from the first 160 participants of the ongoing ImmuneRACE study and from over 950 subjects provided by 6 global collaborators. The dataset comprised deeply sampled blood TCRbeta repertoires from subjects exposed to, actively infected with, or recovered from COVID-19. The material from the prospective study consisted of cDNA or gDNA derived from T cells, B-cell-depleted T cells, or PBMCs. Study-wide findings and limitations: The quantity of clinical and demographic metadata differed by source and by participant and was supplied without curation.

This clone was observed at least ten times. What antigen it recognizes has not been identified. The input lacks base qualities; no much larger clone sits a single base away. The CDR3 measures 13 amino acids from cysteine to phenylalanine. Just the 39-base CDR3 DNA is kept, in frame starting at base 1. CDR1 and CDR2 (SQVTM, ANQGSEA) derive from the germline V gene. V gives up 7 bases and J gives up 2 bases, and the segment between their germline ends measures 15 bases. The collaborating institutions used their own protocols to collect whole blood in K2EDTA tubes. For TCRbeta analysis, collaborators shipped samples in one of three forms: frozen whole blood, isolated PBMCs, or DNA extracted from either of those sample types. TCRbeta CDR3 regions were amplified from genomic DNA by means of the immunoSEQ Assay, a bias-controlled multiplex PCR. As for how the authors treated the data: Nucleated cell counts per sample were estimated from amplification of reference gene primers within the assay. Sequence reads were collapsed and filtered to measure the absolute abundance of every unique TCRbeta CDR3 rearrangement. For each sample, productive Simpson clonality was calculated by taking the square root of Simpson's diversity index across productive rearrangements. What TCRdb holds here is the immuneACCESS table cut down to in-frame rearrangements. Part of the clones is not present; checked against another copy, under half of the missing clones reflect an unresolved V gene, and the others are unexplained. That table is the source of V, J and clone size, and D and trimming were worked out from the DNA. The sample table lists fewer than 350,000 clones, about 85% of them with a count of one. The ten largest clones capture approximately 4.1% of the sample.

This receptor was taken from a woman aged 50 to 65 with active or convalescent COVID-19. Input material: peripheral blood. The chain is made from TRBV29-1 and TRBJ2-7; too little of a D gene remains to name it. The DNA reads as follows: TGCAGCGCGTTGCATTCGAACACCTACGAGCAGTACTTC. It codes for CSALHSNTYEQYF.